This TCR beta chain was recorded in a study of regulatory T cells in long-lasting Graves disease (dated by TCRdb to the early 2020s). Looking at the study overall: In the newly diagnosed Graves' disease group, patients had been taking antithyroid drugs for less than 3 months. Persistent Graves' disease patients were compared with newly diagnosed Graves' disease patients by peripheral blood TCR sequencing and RNA sequencing. The study took place in China and was registered as a clinical trial. A total of around 35 samples were covered by TCR sequencing, comprising approximately 13 persistent and around 20 newly diagnosed Graves' disease patients. What the research found in general, with its limitations: Persistent disease showed preferential use of TRBV28, TRBJ1-2 and TRBJ2-5, whereas newly diagnosed disease favored TRBV20-1 and TRBJ2-1. Peripheral blood alone was examined, since thyroid tissue, which constituted the primary lesion, could not be accessed. Compared with newly diagnosed patients, patients with persistent Graves' disease had lower TCR Shannon entropy and fewer highly expanded clones, which suggests clonal expansion. Sequencing and analysis were limited to the TCR beta chain. The small sample size was acknowledged by the authors as a limitation that may reduce accuracy. A larger number of public clonotypes was shared among persistent patients (approximately 3,000) than among newly diagnosed patients (more than 850).

The sample's time point label, in plain terms: newly diagnosed GD, antithyroid drugs for less than 3 months. RNA was extracted from PBMCs in TRIzol for both TCR sequencing and RNA sequencing. The diagnosis of Graves' disease was made according to American Thyroid Association guidelines. The patients came from an endocrinology department in Xi'an, China. From each patient, about 9 milliliters of peripheral blood was collected into an EDTA anticoagulant tube. Ficoll Paque Plus density gradient separation was used to isolate PBMCs, and no further T cell sorting was done. RNA quality was checked with an Agilent 2100 Bioanalyzer and agarose gel, and concentration with a NanoDrop 2000. This clonotype was seen only a few times. Its binding antigen is unknown. Base qualities are not recorded, but no much larger clone differs from it by a single base. The CDR3 holds 15 amino acids from the cysteine to the phenylalanine. Only the CDR3 region is kept as DNA, spanning 45 bases read in frame from base 1. The germline V gene provides CDR1 KGHDR and CDR2 SFDVKD. V lost 3 bases and J lost 6 bases, and the count of bases not matched to a germline gene is 6.

Receptor amplification or capture employed multiplex PCR. Instrument on record: Illumina HiSeq 4000. iRepertoire HTBI primers and Arm-PCR amplification of CDR3 regions were used to construct TCR beta libraries. PCR products were gel purified before sequencing. The original pipeline was this. Gene usage analysis of CDR3 amino acid clonotypes used the 55 to 80 TRBV and some 15 TRBJ segments found across samples. COPE and FqMerger were used to merge filtered high-quality paired reads into contigs. BLAST was used to align contigs to IMGT TRBV, TRBD and TRBJ reference genes, and CDR3 was defined according to IMGT. Clonotypes above 0.1% frequency were classified as highly expanded clones. Shannon entropy served as the measure of repertoire diversity, while the Gini coefficient captured V-J evenness. Public clonotypes were defined as clonotypes shared by more than one individual. TCRdb reworked the public reads: Q25 trimming with fastp, MiXCR clone assembly, productive beta chains retained. Entries are consolidated by CDR3 protein sequence, retaining the most common genes and DNA. These V and J calls rely on TCRdb rather than the paper's analysis. This sample gives about 620,000 distinct CDR3 sequences in total; approximately 15% of them show up just once. Approximately 18% of the sample is held by the ten biggest clonotypes.

The same sample was also studied in work on T cells in Graves' hyperthyroidism and ophthalmopathy. In that second paper, the authors write: A patient counted as having stable Graves' hyperthyroidism if no progression to ophthalmopathy occurred over 18 months of follow-up. Hyperthyroidism patients were newly diagnosed, had a disease duration of under 2 months, and were aged 18 to 65 years. Any patient with an uncontrolled infection, another autoimmune disease, pregnancy or lactation was excluded. Diagnoses were based on clinical symptoms, serum thyroxine and TRAb, thyroid ultrasound and orbital computed tomography. A first-round RT-PCR of the TCR CDR3 used the HTBI primer set with the Qiagen OneStep RT-PCR kit. Most expanded thyroid clonotypes (frequency above 0.001) were also detected in blood, a finding suggesting that blood repertoires may reflect thyroid immune responses. Ophthalmopathy was separated from stable hyperthyroidism by a 13 V-J signature model, with about 86% sensitivity and about 81% specificity obtained in cross-validation and 80%/75% obtained in testing. During validation, the model predicted progression to ophthalmopathy a median of around 6 months ahead of onset, with around 71% sensitivity and around 73% specificity. A discovery cohort of around 98 patients, fewer than 50 with Graves' ophthalmopathy and about 60 with stable Graves' hyperthyroidism, was used to find distinguishing TCR V-J signatures. Prospective prediction of ophthalmopathy was tested in an independent validation cohort consisting of 18 hyperthyroidism patients and some 15 patients who later progressed to ophthalmopathy. For training and testing, the 100 or so patients in the discovery cohort were randomly divided in a 7:3 ratio. Thyroid tissue and blood T-cell repertoires from six Graves' hyperthyroidism patients were also compared in the study. After blood sampling, hyperthyroidism patients were treated with methimazole at a starting dose of 30 mg daily, and ophthalmopathy patients were treated with high-dose intravenous methylprednisolone. A second multiplex PCR round built the libraries, followed by size selection and purification. Sequencing of the libraries was done on an Illumina HiSeq2000 using paired-end 100 bp reads. Raw data were processed with SOAPnuke, discarding reads with adapters, uncalled bases, mean Phred below 15, or no exact constant-primer or identifier match. High-quality paired reads were merged with COPE v1.2.5, and unique nucleotide sequences were defined as clonotypes. Clonotypes were aligned to IMGT TRBV, TRBD and TRBJ reference segments using MiTCR v1.1. The analysis included only V-J combinations with a frequency above 0.0001, which together covered around 99% of the repertoires. A TCS score was defined as the ratio of F50 (clonal expansion) to E x V (chaos), with BLOSUM62-based TCRdist applied between CDR3 peptides within each V-J. Welch's t-statistics and random forest reduced roughly 540 V-J features to about 12, which were used in a naive Bayes classifier (R e1071). No statistical method was used to fix the sample size in advance, and group allocation was not hidden from the investigators. The paper reports TCR Vbeta CDR3 sequencing of approximately 140 peripheral blood samples: under 45 ophthalmopathy, some 80 hyperthyroidism and 17 progressor patients.

The chain joins TRBV24-1 to TRBJ2-5; the central 10 bases match TRBD1. The clonotype comes from a woman aged 30 to 39 with Graves disease. Donor details come from another sample of the same person, matched by shared clones. The sample in question was peripheral blood mononuclear cells (PBMCs), obtained at new diagnosis, from a patient treated with antithyroid drugs. The sequenced DNA is TGTGCCACCAGTGATCCCGACAGGGGGCGGAAGACCCAGTACTTC. It specifies CATSDPDRGRKTQYF.